The sequence of this TCR beta chain was determined in a study of T cell changes during pregnancy in multiple sclerosis (dated by TCRdb to the late 2010s). About the investigation overall: In women with multiple sclerosis, the researchers looked at how the T cell repertoire shifted as pregnancy progressed.

Spanning cysteine to phenylalanine, the CDR3 consists of 12 amino acids. CDR3 DNA only is kept here, 36 bases in frame from base 1. The CDR1 and CDR2 encoded by the germline V gene are SGHAT and FQNNGV. The V end loses 5 bases and the J end loses 3 bases, and a stretch of 8 bases separates them. About this clone: This receptor's antigen is unknown. Base qualities are not provided; no much larger clone lies one nucleotide away.

Library creation used the immunoSEQ multiplex PCR assay. Held by TCRdb, this immuneACCESS table contains in-frame sequences only and omits some clones. Under half of the omission traces to an unresolved V gene where checked; the cause of the rest is unknown. In this sample the table shows around 30,000 clones, about nine tenths of which occur a single time. Around 4.1% of the sample rests with the top ten. The sequence derives from a female donor with multiple sclerosis, enrolled in a pregnancy study. The sequence links TRBV11-2 to TRBJ2-7; the D gene is perhaps TRBD2, from 6 matching bases. This specimen was CD8+ T cells from peripheral blood mononuclear cells, taken in the second trimester of pregnancy. CDR3 reads: CASSPGGYEQYF. The DNA reads TGTGCCAGCAGCCCCGGGGGCTACGAGCAGTACTTC.